This T cell receptor (beta chain) was captured in a study of blood T cell repertoires in COVID-19. Clones were sequenced by immunoSEQ multiplex PCR, and TCRdb holds only the in-frame ones, with some missing. The repertoire holds about 120,000 clones, approximately 80% seen once, with over 9.5% in the top ten. V gave up 5 bases and J gave up 0 bases; unmatched junction bases: 7. Per the germline V gene, CDR1 is SGHTA and CDR2 is FQGTGA. This CDR3 is 15 amino acids long. The rearrangement links TRBV7-3 to TRBJ2-7, with 7 positions matching TRBD2. The sequence came from a human donor in a cohort sampled during active COVID-19. Sequenced sample: peripheral blood. The DNA for the CDR3 is TGTGCCAGCAGCGCCCTAGCGGTCCTCTCCTACGAGCAGTACTTC. This sequence encodes CASSALAVLSYEQYF.